Sequencing of this TCR beta chain was carried out in a study of blood T cell repertoires in COVID-19. The overall study: In each case, the material was cDNA or gDNA derived from T cells, B-cell-depleted T cells, or PBMCs.

Germline assignment: CDR1 MDHEN and CDR2 SYDVKM. CDR3 length equals 16 residues. Trimming left V 6 bases short and J 6 bases short, with 20 bases between. Measured with immunoSEQ multiplex PCR; TCRdb has only the in-frame clones, and not every one. This table has approximately 390,000 clones, about 83% appearing once. This clonotype was obtained from a woman aged 50 to 60 who had recovered from COVID-19. J is TRBJ2-2 and V is TRBV28; perhaps TRBD2 as D (7 bases). Sequencing was done on a sample of PBMCs or T cells enriched from blood (not recorded which). Here the CDR3 reads CASSLSSGGASGELFF. In DNA form, the CDR3 reads TGTGCCAGCAGCCTTTCCTCGGGGGGCGCATCCGGGGAGCTGTTTTTT.